This is a list of T cell receptor beta chains from one sample in a study of a mutant IDH1 vaccine in newly diagnosed glioma. Sequencing was performed with immunoSEQ multiplex PCR; in TCRdb, only in-frame clones are kept and a portion is missing. In the table there are around 46,000 clones, approximately 78% of which are singletons. Their specific antigens are unknown. Specimen: PBMCs, collected from a glioma patient whose treatment included an IDH1 peptide vaccine. The source is a man aged 50-59 years with glioma. The CDR3 runs from the conserved cysteine through the conserved F or W. Fields, in order: CDR3 DNA, CDR3 protein, J gene, clone size, D gene, V gene. The D gene is left open where the match is weak. Size is omitted from some rows. Given values are once, few, many or a class for expanded clones.

CDR3nt: TGTGCCAGCAGCGTAGCGGGAAATGGGGGATCCTACAATGAGCAGTTCTTC; CDR3aa: CASSVAGNGGSYNEQFF; j_gene: TRBJ2-1; abundance: NA; d_gene: NA; v_gene: TRBV9
CDR3nt: TGTGCCTGGAGTGATTTCGGCAATCAGCCCCAGCATTTT; CDR3aa: CAWSDFGNQPQHF; j_gene: TRBJ1-5; abundance: NA; d_gene: NA; v_gene: TRBV30
CDR3nt: TGTGCCAGCAGCTTGGGACGGTCTTTGAACGAGCAGTACTTC; CDR3aa: CASSLGRSLNEQYF; j_gene: TRBJ2-7; abundance: NA; d_gene: NA; v_gene: TRBV5-4
CDR3nt: TGCGCCAGCAGCCAAGTCGGAGGGAGACACACCGGGGAGCTGTTTTTT; CDR3aa: CASSQVGGRHTGELFF; j_gene: TRBJ2-2; abundance: NA; d_gene: NA; v_gene: TRBV4-3
CDR3nt: TGCAGCGCGAAGACAGGGCCAGATACGCAGTATTTT; CDR3aa: CSAKTGPDTQYF; j_gene: TRBJ2-3; abundance: few; d_gene: TRBD1; v_gene: TRBV29-1
CDR3nt: TGTGCCACGCAGGTAACGGGCGGCCTCTATGGCTACACCTTC; CDR3aa: CATQVTGGLYGYTF; j_gene: TRBJ1-2; abundance: NA; d_gene: NA; v_gene: TRBV5-6
CDR3nt: TGCGCCAGCAGCTTGGGTGGGGGATACGAGCAGTACTTC; CDR3aa: CASSLGGGYEQYF; j_gene: TRBJ2-7; abundance: NA; d_gene: NA; v_gene: TRBV5-1
CDR3nt: TGTGCCAGCAGCTGGAGGGAGCCCCAGCATTTT; CDR3aa: CASSWREPQHF; j_gene: TRBJ1-5; abundance: NA; d_gene: NA; v_gene: TRBV5-8
CDR3nt: TGTGCCAGCAGCCTGGGGGGGAGCACCGGGGAGCTGTTTTTT; CDR3aa: CASSLGGSTGELFF; j_gene: TRBJ2-2; abundance: NA; d_gene: TRBD2; v_gene: TRBV5-4
CDR3nt: TGCAGCGTCGGACGACAGGACGAAAAACTGTTTTTT; CDR3aa: CSVGRQDEKLFF; j_gene: TRBJ1-4; abundance: NA; d_gene: NA; v_gene: TRBV29-1
CDR3nt: TGCAGTGCAAAAAACTATGGCTACACCTTC; CDR3aa: CSAKNYGYTF; j_gene: TRBJ1-2; abundance: NA; d_gene: NA; v_gene: TRBV20-1
CDR3nt: TGCGCCAGCAGCCCCGTGGGTAGCGGGGGTACTGCCCTTTCCTACAATGAGCAGTTCTTC; CDR3aa: CASSPVGSGGTALSYNEQFF; j_gene: TRBJ2-1; abundance: NA; d_gene: TRBD2; v_gene: TRBV5-1
CDR3nt: TGCGCCAGCAGCCCGGGACAGCCGAGCTCCTACGAGCAGTACTTC; CDR3aa: CASSPGQPSSYEQYF; j_gene: TRBJ2-7; abundance: once; d_gene: TRBD1; v_gene: TRBV5-1
CDR3nt: TGCAGCGTTGAAGGGGGCCGGGACAGGGGGCAGGGTGAGCAGTTCTTC; CDR3aa: CSVEGGRDRGQGEQFF; j_gene: TRBJ2-1; abundance: NA; d_gene: TRBD1; v_gene: TRBV29-1
CDR3nt: TGTGCCAGCAGCTTGGAACTGAGGCGTAGGTCAGGGTACAATGAGCAGTTCTTC; CDR3aa: CASSLELRRRSGYNEQFF; j_gene: TRBJ2-1; abundance: NA; d_gene: NA; v_gene: TRBV5-8
CDR3nt: TGTGCCAGCAGCCAGCCCGGGACAACCGGCACCATATATTTT; CDR3aa: CASSQPGTTGTIYF; j_gene: TRBJ1-3; abundance: NA; d_gene: NA; v_gene: TRBV14
CDR3nt: TGTGCCAGCTCATTCCGGGTCGGTACATACGAGCAGTACTTC; CDR3aa: CASSFRVGTYEQYF; j_gene: TRBJ2-7; abundance: NA; d_gene: NA; v_gene: TRBV18
CDR3nt: TGTGCCAGCAGCTTGGGAGCTCTTGAGCCCCAGCATTTT; CDR3aa: CASSLGALEPQHF; j_gene: TRBJ1-5; abundance: NA; d_gene: NA; v_gene: TRBV7-2
CDR3nt: TGTGCCAGCAGCTATCCGACAGGGGACACTGAAGCTTTCTTT; CDR3aa: CASSYPTGDTEAFF; j_gene: TRBJ1-1; abundance: NA; d_gene: TRBD1; v_gene: TRBV7-2
CDR3nt: TGTGCCTGGAGCCTTCTAGGGGGTTCTGGCTACACCTTC; CDR3aa: CAWSLLGGSGYTF; j_gene: TRBJ1-2; abundance: NA; d_gene: NA; v_gene: TRBV30
CDR3nt: TGTGCCAGCAGTCGTGCCGGGGAGCCCTACAATGAGCAGTTCTTC; CDR3aa: CASSRAGEPYNEQFF; j_gene: TRBJ2-1; abundance: NA; d_gene: NA; v_gene: TRBV6-6
CDR3nt: TGCAGCGTTGTGGCGGTGGGGGGGCAAGAGACCCAGTACTTC; CDR3aa: CSVVAVGGQETQYF; j_gene: TRBJ2-5; abundance: NA; d_gene: TRBD2; v_gene: TRBV29-1
CDR3nt: TGTGCCAGCAGTACAGCGGGCCGTGAAAAACTGTTTTTT; CDR3aa: CASSTAGREKLFF; j_gene: TRBJ1-4; abundance: NA; d_gene: NA; v_gene: TRBV7-9
CDR3nt: TGTGCCAGCTCACCATACTATGACAACTCTGGGGCCAACGTCCTGACTTTC; CDR3aa: CASSPYYDNSGANVLTF; j_gene: TRBJ2-6; abundance: NA; d_gene: NA; v_gene: TRBV18
CDR3nt: TGTGCCAGCAGTCAACCCGCGTCCGTGGAGACCCAGTACTTC; CDR3aa: CASSQPASVETQYF; j_gene: TRBJ2-5; abundance: once; d_gene: NA; v_gene: TRBV6-6
CDR3nt: TGTGCCTGGAGTGGCCCTACCGGGGAGCTGTTTTTT; CDR3aa: CAWSGPTGELFF; j_gene: TRBJ2-2; abundance: NA; d_gene: NA; v_gene: TRBV30
CDR3nt: TGTGCCTGGGGACACAAGAACACTGAAGCTTTCTTT; CDR3aa: CAWGHKNTEAFF; j_gene: TRBJ1-1; abundance: few; d_gene: NA; v_gene: TRBV30
CDR3nt: TGTGCCAGCAGCTACCGGCGGGAGAGCGTGGACGAGCAGTACTTC; CDR3aa: CASSYRRESVDEQYF; j_gene: TRBJ2-7; abundance: NA; d_gene: TRBD2; v_gene: TRBV7-8
CDR3nt: TGTGCCAGCCACCCGACAGGGGTAGAGGGCTACACCTTC; CDR3aa: CASHPTGVEGYTF; j_gene: TRBJ1-2; abundance: once; d_gene: TRBD1; v_gene: TRBV28
CDR3nt: TGTGCCAGCAGTTACACCCTGGGGAGCTCCTACGAGCAGTACTTC; CDR3aa: CASSYTLGSSYEQYF; j_gene: TRBJ2-7; abundance: NA; d_gene: NA; v_gene: TRBV6-6
CDR3nt: TGTGCCAGCAGTGAGGGGGGGCCCCAGCATTTT; CDR3aa: CASSEGGPQHF; j_gene: TRBJ1-5; abundance: NA; d_gene: NA; v_gene: TRBV2
CDR3nt: TGTGCCAGCAGCGTAGGCGTCCGCGGCGGGCAGTTCTTC; CDR3aa: CASSVGVRGGQFF; j_gene: TRBJ2-1; abundance: NA; d_gene: NA; v_gene: TRBV9
CDR3nt: TGTGCCACCAGCAGAGCCGACGTGGGGGCTGAGCAGTTCTTC; CDR3aa: CATSRADVGAEQFF; j_gene: TRBJ2-1; abundance: NA; d_gene: NA; v_gene: TRBV15
CDR3nt: TGTGCCAGCAGCGTAGGTATTCCGGGACTAGCGGGGGGGCCCTCCTACAATGAGCAGTTCTTC; CDR3aa: CASSVGIPGLAGGPSYNEQFF; j_gene: TRBJ2-1; abundance: NA; d_gene: TRBD2; v_gene: TRBV9
CDR3nt: TGTGCCAGCAGCTTCCGGGGCACAGATACGCAGTATTTT; CDR3aa: CASSFRGTDTQYF; j_gene: TRBJ2-3; abundance: NA; d_gene: NA; v_gene: TRBV5-4
CDR3nt: TGTGCCAGCAGTTCAGGATACGAGCAGTACTTC; CDR3aa: CASSSGYEQYF; j_gene: TRBJ2-7; abundance: NA; d_gene: NA; v_gene: TRBV27
CDR3nt: TGTGCCTGGGGCCGGAGCTCCTACAATGAGCAGTTCTTC; CDR3aa: CAWGRSSYNEQFF; j_gene: TRBJ2-1; abundance: NA; d_gene: NA; v_gene: TRBV30
CDR3nt: TGTGCCAGCACTGTTGGGACTAGCGGGGGGGTAGATACGCAGTATTTT; CDR3aa: CASTVGTSGGVDTQYF; j_gene: TRBJ2-3; abundance: NA; d_gene: TRBD2; v_gene: TRBV5-5
CDR3nt: TGTGCCAGCAGTTTAGCCAGGGGAACCCAGCCCCAGCATTTT; CDR3aa: CASSLARGTQPQHF; j_gene: TRBJ1-5; abundance: NA; d_gene: NA; v_gene: TRBV28
CDR3nt: TGTGCCAGCAGTGTATCGGGACAGAACAATCAGCCCCAGCATTTT; CDR3aa: CASSVSGQNNQPQHF; j_gene: TRBJ1-5; abundance: medium-sized; d_gene: TRBD1; v_gene: TRBV6-1
CDR3nt: TGTGCCATCAGTGAGTCGAACGAGGGAACAGGGCCCCAGCATTTT; CDR3aa: CAISESNEGTGPQHF; j_gene: TRBJ1-5; abundance: NA; d_gene: NA; v_gene: TRBV10-3
CDR3nt: TGTGCCAGCAGTGACGGACGCTCCTACGAGCAGTACTTC; CDR3aa: CASSDGRSYEQYF; j_gene: TRBJ2-7; abundance: NA; d_gene: NA; v_gene: TRBV2
CDR3nt: TGTGCCAGCAGCTTTGCGGGAGTCGAAAAACTGTTTTTT; CDR3aa: CASSFAGVEKLFF; j_gene: TRBJ1-4; abundance: NA; d_gene: NA; v_gene: TRBV5-6
CDR3nt: TGTGCCAGCTCACAGGACAGGGGGCCTTCCTACGAGCAGTACTTC; CDR3aa: CASSQDRGPSYEQYF; j_gene: TRBJ2-7; abundance: NA; d_gene: TRBD1; v_gene: TRBV18
CDR3nt: TGTGCCAGCAGTCAGTCGGATGAAAAACTGTTTTTT; CDR3aa: CASSQSDEKLFF; j_gene: TRBJ1-4; abundance: NA; d_gene: NA; v_gene: TRBV28
CDR3nt: TGTGCCAGCAGATCAAACTATGGCTACACCTTC; CDR3aa: CASRSNYGYTF; j_gene: TRBJ1-2; abundance: NA; d_gene: NA; v_gene: TRBV6-5
CDR3nt: TGTGCCAGCAGTTTATGGCGGGGGGCCCTACTGTTTTTT; CDR3aa: CASSLWRGALLFF; j_gene: TRBJ2-2; abundance: NA; d_gene: TRBD2; v_gene: TRBV27
CDR3nt: TGTGCCAGCTCACCAAAGACCACAGGGTTCAATCAGCCCCAGCATTTT; CDR3aa: CASSPKTTGFNQPQHF; j_gene: TRBJ1-5; abundance: NA; d_gene: NA; v_gene: TRBV18
CDR3nt: TGTGCCAGCAGCTTGGGTCAGGGGGGAGATACGCAGTATTTT; CDR3aa: CASSLGQGGDTQYF; j_gene: TRBJ2-3; abundance: NA; d_gene: NA; v_gene: TRBV5-8
CDR3nt: TGTGCCAGCACCTCCGCGGGGGGCCGGTACAATGAGCAGTTCTTC; CDR3aa: CASTSAGGRYNEQFF; j_gene: TRBJ2-1; abundance: NA; d_gene: TRBD2; v_gene: TRBV6-1
CDR3nt: TGTGCCAGCAGCCCGACTGTCACCGGGGAGCTGTTTTTT; CDR3aa: CASSPTVTGELFF; j_gene: TRBJ2-2; abundance: NA; d_gene: NA; v_gene: TRBV7-9
CDR3nt: TGTGCCAGCAGCTTAGTAGGTCGATGGGACAGTACCTACGAGCAGTACTTC; CDR3aa: CASSLVGRWDSTYEQYF; j_gene: TRBJ2-7; abundance: NA; d_gene: TRBD1; v_gene: TRBV7-9
CDR3nt: TGTGCCAGCAGCTTACGGACAGGAAAGGAAGCTTTCTTT; CDR3aa: CASSLRTGKEAFF; j_gene: TRBJ1-1; abundance: NA; d_gene: TRBD1; v_gene: TRBV7-9
CDR3nt: TGTGCCAGCAGTCCCGGAAGGGGAAACACCATATATTTT; CDR3aa: CASSPGRGNTIYF; j_gene: TRBJ1-3; abundance: NA; d_gene: NA; v_gene: TRBV14
CDR3nt: TGTGCCAGCAGCTTATCTCGACAGGGGGCGGGGAATGGCTACACCTTC; CDR3aa: CASSLSRQGAGNGYTF; j_gene: TRBJ1-2; abundance: NA; d_gene: TRBD1; v_gene: TRBV7-2
CDR3nt: TGTGCCAGCACCAGATCCGAGACAGGGGTCCCAGGCGTATTTCTCCTGAACACTGAAGCTTTCTTT; CDR3aa: CASTRSETGVPGVFLLNTEAFF; j_gene: TRBJ1-1; abundance: NA; d_gene: TRBD1; v_gene: TRBV27
CDR3nt: TGTGCCAGCAGCTTAGGAGAGGGGTACACTGAAGCTTTCTTT; CDR3aa: CASSLGEGYTEAFF; j_gene: TRBJ1-1; abundance: few; d_gene: NA; v_gene: TRBV13
CDR3nt: TGTGCCAGCAGCTCCCCGGGACAACCTGCCTACGAGCAGTACTTC; CDR3aa: CASSSPGQPAYEQYF; j_gene: TRBJ2-7; abundance: once; d_gene: NA; v_gene: TRBV5-4
CDR3nt: TGTGCCAGCAGCACCTACGACAGGGGTGTCGACGAGCAGTACTTC; CDR3aa: CASSTYDRGVDEQYF; j_gene: TRBJ2-7; abundance: NA; d_gene: TRBD1; v_gene: TRBV9